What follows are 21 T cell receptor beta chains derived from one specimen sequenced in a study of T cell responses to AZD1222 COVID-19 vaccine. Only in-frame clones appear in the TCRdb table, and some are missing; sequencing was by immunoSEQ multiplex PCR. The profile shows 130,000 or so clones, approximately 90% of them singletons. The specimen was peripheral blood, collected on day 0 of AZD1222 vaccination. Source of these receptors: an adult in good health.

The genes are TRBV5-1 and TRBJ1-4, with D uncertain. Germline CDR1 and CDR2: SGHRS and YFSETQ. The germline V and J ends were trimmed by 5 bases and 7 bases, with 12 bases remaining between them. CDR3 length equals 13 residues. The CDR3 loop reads CASRPPASEKLFF. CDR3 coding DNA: TGCGCCAGCAGACCCCCTGCGAGTGAAAAACTGTTTTTT.

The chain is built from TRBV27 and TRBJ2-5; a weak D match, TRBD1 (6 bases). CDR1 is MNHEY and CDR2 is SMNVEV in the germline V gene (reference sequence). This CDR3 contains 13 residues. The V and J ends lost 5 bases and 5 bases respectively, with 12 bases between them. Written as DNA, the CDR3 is TGTGCCAGCAGTACACAGGGTCCGGAGACCCAGTACTTC. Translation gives CASSTQGPETQYF.

CDR3 in DNA: TGCGCCAGCAGCTCATGGAGGCCTAGCGGGGACAATGAGCAGTTCTTC. This encodes CASSSWRPSGDNEQFF. This sequence joins TRBV5-1 and TRBJ2-1; 9 positions match TRBD2. CDR3 size: 16 residues. Trimming cost V 3 bases and J 5 bases; bases outside gene matches: 9. Germline CDR1 is SGHRS and CDR2 is YFSETQ.

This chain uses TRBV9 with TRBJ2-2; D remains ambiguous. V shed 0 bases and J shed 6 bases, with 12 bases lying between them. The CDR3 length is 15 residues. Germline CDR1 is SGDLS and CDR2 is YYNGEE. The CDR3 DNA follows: TGTGCCAGCAGCGTAGGACACGTGGGTTCCGGGGAGCTGTTTTTT. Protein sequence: CASSVGHVGSGELFF.

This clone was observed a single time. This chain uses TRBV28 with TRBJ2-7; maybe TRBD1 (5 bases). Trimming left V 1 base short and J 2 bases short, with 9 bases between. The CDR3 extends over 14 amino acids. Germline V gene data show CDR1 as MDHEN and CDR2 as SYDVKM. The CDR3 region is CASSLLTATYEQYF. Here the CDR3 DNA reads TGTGCCAGCAGTTTATTGACAGCGACCTACGAGCAGTACTTC.

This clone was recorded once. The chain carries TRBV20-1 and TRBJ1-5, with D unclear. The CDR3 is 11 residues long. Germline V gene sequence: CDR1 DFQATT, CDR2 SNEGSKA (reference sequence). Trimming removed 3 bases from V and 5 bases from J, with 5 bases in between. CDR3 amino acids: CSASGDQPQHF. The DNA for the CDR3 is TGCAGTGCTAGTGGGGATCAGCCCCAGCATTTT.

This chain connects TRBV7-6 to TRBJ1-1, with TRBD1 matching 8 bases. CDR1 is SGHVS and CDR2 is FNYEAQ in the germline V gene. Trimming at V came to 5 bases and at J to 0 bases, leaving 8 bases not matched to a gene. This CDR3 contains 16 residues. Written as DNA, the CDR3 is TGTGCCAGCAGCCTAGACAGGGGCACAATGAACACTGAAGCTTTCTTT. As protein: CASSLDRGTMNTEAFF.

The CDR3, as DNA: TGTGCCAGCAGTTCCGACAGGAGCACTGAAGCTTTCTTT. It yields the protein CASSSDRSTEAFF. The rearrangement joins TRBV4-2 to TRBJ1-1; D is perhaps TRBD1 (6 bases). The CDR3 consists of 13 residues. V dropped 6 bases and J dropped 4 bases, with 12 bases sitting between them. Germline V gene sequence: CDR1 LGHNA, CDR2 YNFKEQ.

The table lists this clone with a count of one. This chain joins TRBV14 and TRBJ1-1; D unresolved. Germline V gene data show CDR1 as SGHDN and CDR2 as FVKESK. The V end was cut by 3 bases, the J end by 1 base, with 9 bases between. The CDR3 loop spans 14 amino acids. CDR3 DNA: TGTGCCAGCAGCCAGGGGTCAGAGAACACTGAAGCTTTCTTT. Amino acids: CASSQGSENTEAFF.

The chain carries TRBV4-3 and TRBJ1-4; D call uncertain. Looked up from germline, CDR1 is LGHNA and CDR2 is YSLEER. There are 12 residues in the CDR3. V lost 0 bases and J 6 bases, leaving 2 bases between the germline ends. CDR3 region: CASSQEHEKLFF. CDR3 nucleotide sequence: TGCGCCAGCAGCCAAGAACATGAAAAACTGTTTTTT.

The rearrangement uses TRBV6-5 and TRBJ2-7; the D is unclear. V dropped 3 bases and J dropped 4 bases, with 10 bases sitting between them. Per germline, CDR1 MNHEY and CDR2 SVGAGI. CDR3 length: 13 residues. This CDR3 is CASSYLGQYEQYF. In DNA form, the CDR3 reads TGTGCCAGCAGTTATCTAGGTCAATACGAGCAGTACTTC.

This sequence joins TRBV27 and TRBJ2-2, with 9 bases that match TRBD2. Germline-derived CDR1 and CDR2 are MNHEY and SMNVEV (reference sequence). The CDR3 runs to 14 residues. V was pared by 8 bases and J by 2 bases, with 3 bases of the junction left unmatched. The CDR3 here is CASGLAPNTGELFF. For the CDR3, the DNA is TGTGCCAGCGGACTAGCGCCAAACACCGGGGAGCTGTTTTTT.

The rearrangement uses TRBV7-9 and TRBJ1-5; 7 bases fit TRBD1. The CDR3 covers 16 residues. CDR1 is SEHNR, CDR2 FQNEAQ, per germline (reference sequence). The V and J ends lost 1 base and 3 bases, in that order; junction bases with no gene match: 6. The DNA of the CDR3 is TGTGCCAGCAGCTTAGGACAGGGTCATCCCAATCAGCCCCAGCATTTT. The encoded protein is CASSLGQGHPNQPQHF.

CDR3 in amino acids: CASSHAIQGTANSPLHF. CDR3 nucleotides: TGCGCCAGCAGCCATGCAATTCAGGGGACGGCGAATTCACCCCTCCACTTT. This rearrangement joins TRBV4-1 to TRBJ1-6; D possibly corresponds to TRBD1 (6 bases). CDR1 is MGHRA and CDR2 is YSYEKL in the germline V gene. The V end lost 3 bases, the J end lost 7 bases, and 19 bases lay between the germline ends. This CDR3 is 17 amino acids long.

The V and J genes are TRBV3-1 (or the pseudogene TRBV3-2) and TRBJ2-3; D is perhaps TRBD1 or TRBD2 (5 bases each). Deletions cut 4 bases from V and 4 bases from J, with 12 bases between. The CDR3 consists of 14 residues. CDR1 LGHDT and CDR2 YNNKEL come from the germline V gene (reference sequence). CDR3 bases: TGTGCCAGCAGCCGGGACCCGCCCCCAGATACGCAGTATTTT. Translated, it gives CASSRDPPPDTQYF.

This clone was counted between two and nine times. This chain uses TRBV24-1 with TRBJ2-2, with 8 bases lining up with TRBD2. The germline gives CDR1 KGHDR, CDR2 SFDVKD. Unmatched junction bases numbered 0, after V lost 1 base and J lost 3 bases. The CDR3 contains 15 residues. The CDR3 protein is CATSDLAGDTGELFF. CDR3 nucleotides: TGTGCCACCAGTGATTTAGCGGGGGACACCGGGGAGCTGTTTTTT.

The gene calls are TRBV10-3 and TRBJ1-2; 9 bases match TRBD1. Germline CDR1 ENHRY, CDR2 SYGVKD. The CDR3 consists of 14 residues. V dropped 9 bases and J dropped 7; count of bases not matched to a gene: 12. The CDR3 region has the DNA TGTGCCATTTCTAGGACAGGGGCAGAAAGTGGCTACACCTTC. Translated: CAISRTGAESGYTF.

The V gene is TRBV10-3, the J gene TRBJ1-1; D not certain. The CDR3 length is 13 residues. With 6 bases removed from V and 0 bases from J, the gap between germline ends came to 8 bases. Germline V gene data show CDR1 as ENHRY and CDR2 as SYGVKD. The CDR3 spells CAISAIMNTEAFF. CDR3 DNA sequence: TGTGCCATCAGCGCTATTATGAACACTGAAGCTTTCTTT.

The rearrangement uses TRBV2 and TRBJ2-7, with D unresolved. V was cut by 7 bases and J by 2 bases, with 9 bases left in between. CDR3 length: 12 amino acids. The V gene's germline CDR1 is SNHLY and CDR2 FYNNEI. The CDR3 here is CASTSGTYEQYF. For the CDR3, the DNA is TGTGCCAGCACCTCCGGAACCTACGAGCAGTACTTC.

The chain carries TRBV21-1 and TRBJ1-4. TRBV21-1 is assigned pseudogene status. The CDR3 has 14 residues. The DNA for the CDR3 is TGTGCCAGCAGCAAAGGGGGGGTAGGCGAAAAACTGTTTTTT. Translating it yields CASSKGGVGEKLFF.

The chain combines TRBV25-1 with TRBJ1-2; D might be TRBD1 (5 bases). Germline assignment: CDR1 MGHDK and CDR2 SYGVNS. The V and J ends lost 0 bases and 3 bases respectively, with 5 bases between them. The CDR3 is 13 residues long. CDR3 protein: CASSEYRDYGYTF. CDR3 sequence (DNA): TGTGCCAGCAGTGAATACAGGGACTATGGCTACACCTTC.